The present TCR beta chain was sequenced within a study of blood T cells in healthy people across ages. Alongside a J-beta primer mix, a sample-barcoded 5' primer served in a second PCR lasting roughly 6 to 12 cycles. Each CDR3 protein is one row after TCRdb ran MiXCR on the 5' RACE reads. The sample records roughly 790,000 distinct CDR3 sequences, 43% being singletons. Germline lookup yields CDR1 SGHRS and CDR2 YFSETQ. This CDR3 has 15 amino acids. Trimming removed 2 bases from V and 2 bases from J, with 13 bases in between. The receptor was isolated from a woman aged 55 to 70 in good health. Material for sequencing was blood. The chain is built from TRBV5-1 and TRBJ2-5; unclear D gene. CDR3 in amino acids: CASSFGSLFQETQYF. CDR3 in DNA: TGCGCCAGCAGCTTTGGTAGCCTTTTTCAAGAGACCCAGTACTTC.